This T cell receptor (beta chain) was identified during a study of cytomegalovirus exposure and HLA in healthy donors. 13 Jbeta primers and 60 Vbeta primers were used for the PCR. The protocol was immunoSEQ multiplex PCR, while the TCRdb copy is restricted to in-frame clones and leaves out a portion. Its listing shows 45,000 to 55,000 clones. The CDR3 has 14 amino acids. CDR1 and CDR2 (germline): SGHRS, YFSETQ. Trimming at V came to 4 bases and at J to 2 bases, leaving 3 bases not matched to a gene. This TCR was recovered from a woman aged 45-65 years in good health and CMV-seropositive. Sequencing used PBMCs. The genes are TRBV5-1 and TRBJ1-3; TRBD1 agrees at 7 bases. The DNA for the CDR3 is TGCGCCAGCAGCCCTGACAGGGCTGGAAACACCATATATTTT. It specifies CASSPDRAGNTIYF.